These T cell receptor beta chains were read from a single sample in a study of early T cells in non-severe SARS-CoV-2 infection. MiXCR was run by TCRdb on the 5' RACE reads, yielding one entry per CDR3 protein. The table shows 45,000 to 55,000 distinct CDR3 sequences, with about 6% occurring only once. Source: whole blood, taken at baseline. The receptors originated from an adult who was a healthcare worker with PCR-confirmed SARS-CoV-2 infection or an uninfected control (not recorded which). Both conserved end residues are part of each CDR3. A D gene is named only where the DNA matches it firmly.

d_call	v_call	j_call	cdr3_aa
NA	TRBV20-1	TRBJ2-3	CSASPGAIDTDTQYF
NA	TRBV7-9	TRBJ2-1	CASSLEVTGLEQFF
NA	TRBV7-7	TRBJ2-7	CASSWAQGDYEQYF
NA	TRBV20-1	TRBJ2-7	CSAKGTPHEQYF
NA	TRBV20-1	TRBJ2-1	CSAHEFGGSLYNEQFF
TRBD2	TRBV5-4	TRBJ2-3	CASSLASGGTDTQYF
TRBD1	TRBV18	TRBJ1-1	CASSLQGVRTEAFF
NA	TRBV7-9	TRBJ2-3	CASSSGGYTDTQYF
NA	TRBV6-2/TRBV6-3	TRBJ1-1	CASRADRRNTEAFF
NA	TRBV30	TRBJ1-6	CAWSVPGENNSPLHF